The 13 T cell receptor beta chains below come from one sample, sequenced in a study of T cells in Graves' hyperthyroidism and ophthalmopathy (dated by TCRdb to about 2019). The library was made by multiplex PCR. Data came from an Illumina HiSeq 2000. The TCR beta CDR3 regions were amplified from RNA transcripts. The first round of RT-PCR for the TCR CDR3 was performed with the HTBI primer set and the Qiagen OneStep RT-PCR kit. TCRdb reran the public reads through fastp at Q25 and MiXCR, keeping productive beta chains. When rows share a CDR3 protein, they turn into one entry using the most common DNA and genes. The sample table shows 600,000 or so distinct CDR3 sequences, and approximately 15% are seen once. Around 7% of the sample is held by the ten biggest clonotypes. Material for sequencing was blood. The receptors come from a woman aged 18 to 35 with Graves' ophthalmopathy.

The table lists this clonotype with many counts. This chain joins TRBV27 and TRBJ2-7; no reliable D call. CDR1 is MNHEY and CDR2 is SMNVEV in the germline V gene (reference sequence). Trimming left V 7 bases short and J 2 bases short, with 15 bases between. The length of the CDR3 is 14 residues. The CDR3: CASMDPRLTYEQYF. The CDR3 nucleotides read TGTGCCAGCATGGACCCTAGGTTGACCTACGAGCAGTACTTC.

This clonotype showed up many times. The rearrangement links TRBV12-3 or TRBV12-4 to TRBJ2-7, with TRBD2 matching over 13 bases. V shed 7 bases and J 4 bases; nucleotides not matched to a gene: 7. This CDR3 is 15 amino acids long. CDR3 in amino acids: CASTLRLAGGYEQYF. The CDR3 nucleotides are TGTGCCAGCACCTTGAGACTAGCGGGAGGTTACGAGCAGTACTTC.

In its sample, this clonotype was seen many times. The rearrangement uses TRBV9 and TRBJ1-5; perhaps TRBD1 as D (5 bases). The ends were cut back, 0 bases at V and 6 bases at J, with 10 bases in the middle. The length of the CDR3 is 14 residues. CDR1 is SGDLS and CDR2 is YYNGEE in the germline V gene. The CDR3 DNA reads as TGTGCCAGCAGCGTAGGGGGGTTCACTCAGCCCCAGCATTTT. Amino acid sequence: CASSVGGFTQPQHF.

This clonotype showed up many times. This sequence joins TRBV30 and TRBJ2-1; possible D gene TRBD2, 5 bases. This CDR3 region has 12 residues. In germline, CDR1 is GTSNPN, CDR2 SVGIG (reference sequence). V was trimmed by 3 bases and J by 7 bases, leaving 10 bases between them. CDR3 loop: CAWSPQRNEQFF. CDR3 coding DNA: TGTGCCTGGAGCCCACAGCGGAATGAGCAGTTCTTC.

For this clonotype: Given a much more abundant clone one base away, this may be a read error. CDR3: CASGRQGHYEQYF. For the CDR3, the DNA is TGTGCCAGCGGTCGACAGGGGCACTACGAGCAGTACTTC. The rearrangement joins TRBV12-3 or TRBV12-4 to TRBJ2-7; 8 positions match TRBD1. V shed 8 bases and J 3 bases; nucleotides not matched to a gene: 6. CDR3 length equals 13 residues.

In this sample, this clonotype turned up many times. The chain couples TRBV6-1 to TRBJ2-1; D is possibly TRBD2 (6 bases). Germline lookup yields CDR1 MNHNS and CDR2 SASEGT. V was cut by 2 bases and J by 9 bases, with 17 bases left in between. The CDR3 extends over 15 amino acids. DNA of the CDR3: TGTGCCAGCAGTGAAATTGGGCTAGATAGCGGTGAGCAGTTCTTC. It yields the protein CASSEIGLDSGEQFF.

The chain recombines TRBV29-1 with TRBJ2-3; no clear D. V lost 5 bases and J lost 4, with 7 bases in between. This CDR3 region has 11 residues. Looked up from germline, CDR1 is SQVTM and CDR2 is ANQGSEA. The CDR3 nucleotides read TGCAGCGTTTCGACACCAGATACGCAGTATTTT. Residues: CSVSTPDTQYF.

This clonotype was seen once. The V gene is TRBV19, the J gene TRBJ1-2; 8 nucleotides align to TRBD1. CDR3 size: 15 residues. J gave up 4 bases and V 4 bases, and 8 bases lay outside the gene matches. Looked up from germline, CDR1 is LNHDA and CDR2 is SQIVND (reference sequence). CDR3 nucleotides: TGTGCCAGTAGTACCCCAGGGGGCGAGATCTATGGCTACACCTTC. It specifies CASSTPGGEIYGYTF.

This clonotype was counted many times. The chain recombines TRBV7-2 with TRBJ2-7; D call uncertain. V lost 5 bases and J lost 1, with 6 bases in between. CDR3 length: 12 amino acids. Germline V gene lookup returns CDR1 SGHTA and CDR2 FQGNSA. The CDR3 DNA reads TGTGCCAGCAGCCATTATTCCTACGAGCAGTACTTC. This gives the protein CASSHYSYEQYF.

A remark on this clonotype: A clone one base away is much larger, so this may be a read error. The rearrangement joins TRBV7-9 to TRBJ2-3; D is possibly TRBD2 (5 bases). This CDR3 spans 14 amino acids. CDR1 is SEHNR and CDR2 is FQNEAQ in the germline V gene (reference sequence). The CDR3 reads CASSTKEATNTQYF. CDR3 sequence (DNA): TGTGCCAGCAGCACTAAGGAGGCCACAAATACGCAGTATTTT.

This clonotype was counted many times. The rearrangement uses TRBV2 and TRBJ2-7; D gene uncertain. V lost 6 bases and J lost 9, with 12 bases in between. Germline assignment: CDR1 SNHLY and CDR2 FYNNEI. The CDR3 is 11 residues long. CDR3: CASSPQAGQYF. The CDR3 bases are TGTGCCAGCAGCCCTCAAGCTGGGCAGTACTTC. Full variable domain (remainder filled in from reference TRBV2 and TRBJ2-7): EPEVTQTPSHQVTQMGQEVILRCVPISNHLYFYWYRQILGQKVEFLVSFYNNEISEKSEIFDDQFSVERPDGSNFTLKIRSTKLEDSAMYFCASSPQAGQYFGPGTRLTVT.

This clonotype has at least ten counts. The chain uses TRBV6-2 or TRBV6-3 and TRBJ2-7; 8 nucleotides match TRBD2. The CDR3 has 15 residues. V shed 0 bases, J shed 3 bases, and the junction held 4 bases outside the gene matches. Germline CDR1 reads MNHEY; CDR2 reads SVGEGT. CDR3 sequence: CASSYSSGAYYEQYF. The CDR3 region has the DNA TGTGCCAGCAGTTACTCTAGCGGGGCCTACTACGAGCAGTACTTC.

The table lists this clonotype with a few counts. The chain uses TRBV19 and TRBJ2-7, with D possibly TRBD1 on 6 matching bases. Between the trimmed V and J ends, which lost 5 bases and 6 bases, there was a span of 11 bases. The CDR3 contains 12 residues. The germline CDR1 and CDR2 sequences are LNHDA and SQIVND (reference sequence). This chain's CDR3 is CASSPQGAEQYF. The CDR3 nucleotides read TGTGCCAGTAGTCCACAGGGAGCCGAGCAGTACTTC. The full variable domain, rest sourced from reference TRBV19 and TRBJ2-7, is DGGITQSPKYLFRKEGQNVTLSCEQNLNHDAMYWYRQDPGQGLRLIYYSQIVNDFQKGDIAEGYSVSREKKESFPLTVTSAQKNPTAFYLCASSPQGAEQYFGPGTRLTVT.